Given below is one T cell receptor (beta chain) in context. Its antigen is not identified. The CDR3 runs to 15 residues. Germline V gene sequence: CDR1 SGDLS, CDR2 YYNGEE. The data were obtained in a study of cytomegalovirus exposure and HLA in healthy donors. Overall study results and limits: The classifier reportedly diagnosed cytomegalovirus status with high specificity and sensitivity. The CMV antigen specificity of a few CMV-associated chains was confirmed through in vitro analysis.

In the PCR, 60 Vbeta and 13 Jbeta primers were used. Profiling relied on immunoSEQ multiplex PCR, and the TCRdb table lists in-frame clones only, not all of them. There are around 130,000 clones in the sample; roughly 82% occur only once, and about 2.7% lies in the top ten. This sequence joins TRBV9 and TRBJ2-5, with TRBD2 matching 7 bases. The J call may be in error: the DNA end matches TRBJ2-7 better. Sequencing used PBMCs. The clonotype was recovered from a young woman in good health and CMV-seropositive. CDR3 region: CASSGSRTSSYEQYF. CDR3 in DNA: TGTGCCAGCAGCGGTTCGAGGACTAGCTCCTACGAGCAGTACTTC.